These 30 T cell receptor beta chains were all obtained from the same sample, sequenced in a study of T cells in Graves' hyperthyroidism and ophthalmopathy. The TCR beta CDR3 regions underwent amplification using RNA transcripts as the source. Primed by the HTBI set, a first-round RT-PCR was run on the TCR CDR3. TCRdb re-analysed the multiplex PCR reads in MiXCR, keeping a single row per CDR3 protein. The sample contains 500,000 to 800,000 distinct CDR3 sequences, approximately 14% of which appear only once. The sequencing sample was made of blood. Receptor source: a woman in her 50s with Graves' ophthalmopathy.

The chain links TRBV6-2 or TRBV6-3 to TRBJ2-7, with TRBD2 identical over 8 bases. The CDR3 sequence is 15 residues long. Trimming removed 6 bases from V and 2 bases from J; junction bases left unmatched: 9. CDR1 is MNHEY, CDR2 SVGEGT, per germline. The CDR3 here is CASRSSGSSTYEQYF. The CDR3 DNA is TGTGCCAGCAGATCAAGCGGGAGCTCAACCTACGAGCAGTACTTC.

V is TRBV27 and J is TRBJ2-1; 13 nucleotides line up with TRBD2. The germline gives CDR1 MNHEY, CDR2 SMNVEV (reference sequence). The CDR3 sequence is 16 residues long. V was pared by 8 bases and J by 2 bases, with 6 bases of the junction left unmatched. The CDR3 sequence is CASAWTSGSPYNEQFF. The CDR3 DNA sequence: TGTGCCAGCGCATGGACTAGCGGGAGTCCCTACAATGAGCAGTTCTTC.

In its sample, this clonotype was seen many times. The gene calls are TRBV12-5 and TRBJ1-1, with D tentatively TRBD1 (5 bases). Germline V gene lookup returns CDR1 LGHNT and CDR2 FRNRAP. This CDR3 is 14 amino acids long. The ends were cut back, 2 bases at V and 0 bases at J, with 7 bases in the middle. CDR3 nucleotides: TGTGCTAGTGGTTTGACAGGAATGAACACTGAAGCTTTCTTT. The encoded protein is CASGLTGMNTEAFF.

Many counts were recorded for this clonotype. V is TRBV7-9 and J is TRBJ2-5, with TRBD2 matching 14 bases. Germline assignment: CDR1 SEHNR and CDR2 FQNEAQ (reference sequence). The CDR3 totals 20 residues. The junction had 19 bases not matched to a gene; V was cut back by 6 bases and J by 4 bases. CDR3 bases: TGTGCCAGCAGGCCTACCGGGACTAGCGGGAGTTTCGGAGTGAGAGAGACCCAGTACTTC. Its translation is CASRPTGTSGSFGVRETQYF.

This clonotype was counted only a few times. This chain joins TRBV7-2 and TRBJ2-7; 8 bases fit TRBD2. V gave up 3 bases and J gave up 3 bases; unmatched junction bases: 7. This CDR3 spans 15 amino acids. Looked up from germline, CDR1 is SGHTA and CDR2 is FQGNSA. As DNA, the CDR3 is TGTGCCAGCAGCTTTGGGATTAGCGGGATCTACGAGCAGTACTTC. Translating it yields CASSFGISGIYEQYF.

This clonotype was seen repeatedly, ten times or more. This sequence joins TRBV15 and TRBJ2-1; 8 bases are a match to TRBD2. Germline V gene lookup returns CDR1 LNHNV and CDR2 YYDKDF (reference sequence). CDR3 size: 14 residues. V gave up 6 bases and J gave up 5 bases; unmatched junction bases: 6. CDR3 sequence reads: CATREREIHNEQFF. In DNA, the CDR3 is TGTGCCACCAGGGAGCGGGAGATCCACAATGAGCAGTTCTTC.

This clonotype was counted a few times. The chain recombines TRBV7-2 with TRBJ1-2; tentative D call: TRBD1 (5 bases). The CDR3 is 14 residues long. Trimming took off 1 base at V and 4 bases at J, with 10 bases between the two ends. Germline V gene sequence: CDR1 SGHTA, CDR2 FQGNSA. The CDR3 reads CASSLGGGSYGYTF. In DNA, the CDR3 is TGTGCCAGCAGCTTAGGGGGGGGAAGCTATGGCTACACCTTC. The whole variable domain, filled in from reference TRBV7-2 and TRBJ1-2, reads GAGVSQSPSNKVTEKGKDVELRCDPISGHTALYWYRQSLGQGLEFLIYFQGNSAPDKSGLPSDRFSAERTGGSVSTLTIQRTQQEDSAVYLCASSLGGGSYGYTFGSGTRLTVV.

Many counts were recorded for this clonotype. CDR3 in amino acids: CASSVGGTGNTIYF. The DNA for the CDR3 is TGTGCCAGCAGCGTAGGGGGCACTGGAAACACCATATATTTT. V gene TRBV9 combines with J gene TRBJ1-3; D might be TRBD1 (5 bases). Looked up from germline, CDR1 is SGDLS and CDR2 is YYNGEE. Trimming shortened V by 0 bases and J by 2 bases, and 6 bases separated the two germline ends. The CDR3 is made up of 14 amino acids.

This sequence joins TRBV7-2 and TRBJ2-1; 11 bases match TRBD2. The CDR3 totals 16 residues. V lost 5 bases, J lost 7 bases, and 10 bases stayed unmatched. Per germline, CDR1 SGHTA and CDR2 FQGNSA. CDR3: CASSGPGLAEPNEQFF. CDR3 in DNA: TGTGCCAGCAGCGGCCCGGGACTAGCGGAACCAAATGAGCAGTTCTTC.

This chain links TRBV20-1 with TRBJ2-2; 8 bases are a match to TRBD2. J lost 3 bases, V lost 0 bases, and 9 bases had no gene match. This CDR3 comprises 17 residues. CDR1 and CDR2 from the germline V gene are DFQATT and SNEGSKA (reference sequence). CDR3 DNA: TGCAGTGCTAGAGAAGGTAGCGGGAAGACCTACACCGGGGAGCTGTTTTTT. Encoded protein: CSAREGSGKTYTGELFF.

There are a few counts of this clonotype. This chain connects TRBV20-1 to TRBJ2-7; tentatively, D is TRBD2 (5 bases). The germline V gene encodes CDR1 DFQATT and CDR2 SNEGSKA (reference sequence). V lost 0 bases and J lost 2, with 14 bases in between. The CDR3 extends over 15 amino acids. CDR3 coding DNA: TGCAGTGCTAGAGATCGCTCCCGGGGAACCTACGAGCAGTACTTC. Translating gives CSARDRSRGTYEQYF.

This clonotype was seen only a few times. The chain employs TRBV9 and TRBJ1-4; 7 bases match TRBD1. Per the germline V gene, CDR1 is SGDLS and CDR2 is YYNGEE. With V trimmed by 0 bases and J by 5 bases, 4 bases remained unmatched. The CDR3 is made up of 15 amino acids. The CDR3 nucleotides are TGTGCCAGCAGCGTAGGACAGGGAGGGAATGAAAAACTGTTTTTT. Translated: CASSVGQGGNEKLFF.

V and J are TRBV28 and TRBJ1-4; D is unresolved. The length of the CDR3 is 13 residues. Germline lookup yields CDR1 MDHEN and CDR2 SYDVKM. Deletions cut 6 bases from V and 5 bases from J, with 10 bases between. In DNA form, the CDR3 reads TGTGCCAGCAGGGGCAACGGAAATGAAAAACTGTTTTTT. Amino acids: CASRGNGNEKLFF.

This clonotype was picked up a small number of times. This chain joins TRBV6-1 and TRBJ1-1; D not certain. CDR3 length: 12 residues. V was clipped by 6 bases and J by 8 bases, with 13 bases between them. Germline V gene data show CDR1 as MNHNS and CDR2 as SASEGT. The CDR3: CASSSSAFEAFF. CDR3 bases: TGTGCCAGCAGCTCCTCAGCATTCGAAGCTTTCTTT.

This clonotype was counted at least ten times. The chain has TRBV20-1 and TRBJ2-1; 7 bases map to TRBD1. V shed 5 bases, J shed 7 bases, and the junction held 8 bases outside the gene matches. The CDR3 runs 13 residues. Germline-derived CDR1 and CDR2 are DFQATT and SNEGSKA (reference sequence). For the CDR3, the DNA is TGCAGTGCTGAAGACAGGGCTGGGAATGAGCAGTTCTTC. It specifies CSAEDRAGNEQFF.

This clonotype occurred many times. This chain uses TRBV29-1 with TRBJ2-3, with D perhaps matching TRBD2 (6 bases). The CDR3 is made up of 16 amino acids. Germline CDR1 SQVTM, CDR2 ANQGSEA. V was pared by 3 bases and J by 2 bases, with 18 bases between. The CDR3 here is CSVDLALHSPTDTQYF. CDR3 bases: TGCAGCGTTGACCTAGCGCTCCATTCTCCCACAGATACGCAGTATTTT.

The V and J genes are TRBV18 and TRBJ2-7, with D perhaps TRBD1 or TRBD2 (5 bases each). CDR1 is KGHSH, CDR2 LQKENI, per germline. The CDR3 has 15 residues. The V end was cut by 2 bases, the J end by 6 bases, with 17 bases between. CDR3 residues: CASSPTTGTGPEQYF. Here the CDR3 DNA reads TGTGCCAGCTCACCAACGACCGGGACGGGTCCCGAGCAGTACTTC.

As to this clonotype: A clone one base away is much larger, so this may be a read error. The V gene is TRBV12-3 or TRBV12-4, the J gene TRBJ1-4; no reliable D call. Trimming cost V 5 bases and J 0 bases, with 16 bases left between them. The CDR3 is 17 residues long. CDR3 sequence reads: CASSPLRRHPTNEKLFF. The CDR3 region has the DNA TGTGCCAGCAGTCCACTCCGTCGACATCCAACTAATGAAAAACTGTTTTTT.

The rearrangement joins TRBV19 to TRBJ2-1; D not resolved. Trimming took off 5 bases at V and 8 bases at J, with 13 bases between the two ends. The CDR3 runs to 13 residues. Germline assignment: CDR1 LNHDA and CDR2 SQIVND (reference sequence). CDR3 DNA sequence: TGTGCCAGTAGTCCAGGAGTTAGATATGAGCAGTTCTTC. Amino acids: CASSPGVRYEQFF.

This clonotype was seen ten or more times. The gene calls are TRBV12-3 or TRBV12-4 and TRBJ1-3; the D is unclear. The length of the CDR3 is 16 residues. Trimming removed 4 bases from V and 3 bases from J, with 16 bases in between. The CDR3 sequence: CASSYRRSFYGNTIYF. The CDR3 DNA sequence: TGTGCCAGCAGTTATAGACGGAGCTTCTATGGAAACACCATATATTTT.

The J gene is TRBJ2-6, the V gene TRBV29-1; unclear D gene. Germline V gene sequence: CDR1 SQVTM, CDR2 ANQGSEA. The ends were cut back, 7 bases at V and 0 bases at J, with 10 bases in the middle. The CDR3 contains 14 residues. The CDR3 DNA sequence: TGCAGCGCTCGATTCCTCTCTGGGGCCAACGTCCTGACTTTC. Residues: CSARFLSGANVLTF.

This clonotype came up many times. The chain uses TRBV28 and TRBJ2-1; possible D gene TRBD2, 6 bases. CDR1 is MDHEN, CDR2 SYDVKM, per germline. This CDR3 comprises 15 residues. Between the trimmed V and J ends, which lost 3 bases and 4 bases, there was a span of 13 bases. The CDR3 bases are TGTGCCAGCAGTTTTGTGGAGGGGCATTACAATGAGCAGTTCTTC. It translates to CASSFVEGHYNEQFF.

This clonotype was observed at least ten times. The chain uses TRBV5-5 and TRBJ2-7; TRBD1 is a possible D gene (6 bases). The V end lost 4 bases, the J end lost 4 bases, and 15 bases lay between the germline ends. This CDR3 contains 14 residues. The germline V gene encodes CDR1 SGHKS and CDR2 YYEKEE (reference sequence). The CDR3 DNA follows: TGTGCCAGCAGCGACCGGGACACTTCTTACGAGCAGTACTTC. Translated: CASSDRDTSYEQYF. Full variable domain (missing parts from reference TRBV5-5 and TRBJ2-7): DAGVTQSPTHLIKTRGQQVTLRCSPISGHKSVSWYQQVLGQGPQFIFQYYEKEERGRGNFPDRFSARQFPNYSSELNVNALLLGDSALYLCASSDRDTSYEQYFGPGTRLTVT.

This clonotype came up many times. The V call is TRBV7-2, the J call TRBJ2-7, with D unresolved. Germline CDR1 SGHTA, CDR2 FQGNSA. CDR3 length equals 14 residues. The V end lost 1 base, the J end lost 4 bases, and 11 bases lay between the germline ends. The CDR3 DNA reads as TGTGCCAGCAGCTTAGTCCCTTTAGGGTACGAGCAGTACTTC. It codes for CASSLVPLGYEQYF. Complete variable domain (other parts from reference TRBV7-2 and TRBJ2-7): GAGVSQSPSNKVTEKGKDVELRCDPISGHTALYWYRQSLGQGLEFLIYFQGNSAPDKSGLPSDRFSAERTGGSVSTLTIQRTQQEDSAVYLCASSLVPLGYEQYFGPGTRLTVT.

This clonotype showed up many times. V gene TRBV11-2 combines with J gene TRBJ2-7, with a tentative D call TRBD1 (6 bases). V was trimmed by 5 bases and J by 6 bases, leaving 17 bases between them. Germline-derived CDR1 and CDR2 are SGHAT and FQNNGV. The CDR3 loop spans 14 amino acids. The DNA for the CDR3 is TGTGCCAGCAGCGTAGGGACAAGGGGTACCGAGCAGTACTTC. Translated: CASSVGTRGTEQYF.

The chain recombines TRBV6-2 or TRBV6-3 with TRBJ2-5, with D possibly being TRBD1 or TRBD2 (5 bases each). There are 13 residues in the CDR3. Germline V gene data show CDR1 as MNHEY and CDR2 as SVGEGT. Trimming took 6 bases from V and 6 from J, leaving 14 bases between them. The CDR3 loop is CASRRGTAKTQYF. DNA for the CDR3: TGTGCCAGCAGACGTGGGACGGCGAAGACCCAGTACTTC.

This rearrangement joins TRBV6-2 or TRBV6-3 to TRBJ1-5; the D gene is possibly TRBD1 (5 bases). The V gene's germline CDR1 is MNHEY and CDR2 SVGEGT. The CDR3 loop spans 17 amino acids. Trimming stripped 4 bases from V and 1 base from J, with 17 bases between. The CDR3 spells CASSLTPGTVSNQPQHF. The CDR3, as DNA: TGTGCCAGCAGTTTGACCCCCGGGACGGTGAGCAATCAGCCCCAGCATTTT.

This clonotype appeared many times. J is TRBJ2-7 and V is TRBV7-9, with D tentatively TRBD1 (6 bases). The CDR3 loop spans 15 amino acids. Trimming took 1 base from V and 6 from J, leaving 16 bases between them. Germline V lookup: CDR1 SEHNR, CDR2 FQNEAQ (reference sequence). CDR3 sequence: CASSLVEQGLGEQYF. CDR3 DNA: TGTGCCAGCAGCTTAGTGGAACAGGGCCTGGGCGAGCAGTACTTC.

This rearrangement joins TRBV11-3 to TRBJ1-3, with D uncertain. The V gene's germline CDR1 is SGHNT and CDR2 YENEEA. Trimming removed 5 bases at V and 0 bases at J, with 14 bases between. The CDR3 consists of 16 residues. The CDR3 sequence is CASSPDARSSGNTIYF. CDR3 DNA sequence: TGTGCCAGCAGCCCCGACGCGAGATCCTCTGGAAACACCATATATTTT.

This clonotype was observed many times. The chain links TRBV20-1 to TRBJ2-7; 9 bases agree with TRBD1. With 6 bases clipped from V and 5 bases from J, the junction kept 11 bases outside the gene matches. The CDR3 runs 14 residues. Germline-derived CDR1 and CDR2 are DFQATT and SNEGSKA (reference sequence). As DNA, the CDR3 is TGCAGTGCCCCTCTCATCGGACAGGGGAACGAGCAGTACTTC. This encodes CSAPLIGQGNEQYF.